The source of this T cell receptor (beta chain) is a study of identical twins listed by TCRdb under 2016. Broadly, across the study: To test whether fetal clonotypes persist, this study deep-sequenced TCR alpha and beta repertoires from monozygotic twins, from unrelated adults of various ages, and from cord blood. To rule out contamination, the twin experiments were replicated at different times with different library preparation protocols.

Libraries were constructed by 5' RACE. TCRdb lists the instrument as Illumina HiSeq 2000. Template switching added a universal primer binding site, and the final cDNA carried a unique molecular identifier that allowed TCR cDNA molecules to be counted accurately. Specific primers in the conserved constant-segment region were used to synthesize first-strand cDNA for TCR alpha and beta chains. To control for contamination, each cDNA library was double barcoded with a SMART-Mk sample barcode plus Illumina barcodes. Two successive PCR steps introduced TruSeq adapter sequences along with Illumina sample barcodes. Sequencing of the TCR alpha and beta cDNA libraries was done on the Illumina HiSeq platform using custom primers. As for the authors' bioinformatics: Raw reads were processed with MiGEC to extract unique molecular identifiers, and MiXCR was used to determine CDR3 positions. Recombination models were inferred per individual with the repgenHMM and IGoR tools using an EM algorithm. Shared clonotypes were analyzed with the tcR package in R, and sharing was normalized by the product of cloneset sizes. To study raw recombination without the effects of thymic and clonal selection, out-of-frame nonproductive sequences were analyzed. The public reads were reprocessed in TCRdb via fastp at Q25 and MiXCR, keeping in-frame beta chains. Entries are consolidated by CDR3 protein sequence, retaining the most common genes and DNA. The V and J calls here are based on TCRdb, not the publication. Across this sample there are under 300,000 distinct CDR3 sequences, with approximately 8.3% seen only once. The ten largest clones take up less than 4% of the sample.

Turning to this clonotype: Its binding antigen is unknown. Nothing much larger sits one base from this clone, and base qualities are not available.

Every donor in the study was a healthy Caucasian. Three pairs of female monozygotic twins, all aged about 18 to 30 years, were included in the twin cohort. Positive isolation kits from Invitrogen were used to isolate the CD4+ and CD8+ T cell populations. Sequences SGHVS (CDR1) and FNYEAQ (CDR2) are obtained from the germline V gene. The CDR3, from cysteine to phenylalanine, totals 18 residues. Only the CDR3 part of the read is kept: 54 bases, read in frame from the first base. V and J are trimmed by 1 base and 2 bases, and the gene matches miss 12 bases of the junction. Study-level results and caveats: Invariant T cells such as MAIT and iNKT could partly confound zero-insertion analyses, though diverse VJ usage argued against this for most clonotypes. Excess twin sharing in beta out-of-frame sequences was weaker because fewer shared sequences lowered the signal-to-noise ratio. Because the same donors could not be followed over many years, conclusions were based on cross-sectional statistical analysis. Recombination models systematically underestimated out-of-frame TCR alpha sharing in monozygotic twins but agreed with sharing between unrelated individuals. Out-of-frame TCR alpha sequences shared between twins showed an excess of low generation-probability sequences compared with coincidental sharing between unrelated individuals. Abundant cord blood beta clonotypes carried fewer insertions; young adult naive repertoires showed a weaker similar trend, while memory repertoires showed none.

These data were also reused for a study on yellow fever vaccine responses in identical twins. The second publication reports: The authors reported that the T cell response to vaccination in identical twins appeared partly convergent and partly personalized. In the study, vaccine-responding T cell clones were precisely tracked in identical twins.

The clonotype was recovered from a woman aged 18-29 years in good health. The specimen was CD8+ T cells sorted from blood. This sequence uses TRBV7-6 and TRBJ2-7; TRBD1 fits 9 bases in the junction. The nucleotides are TGTGCCAGCAGCTTAGTAGCTTCATGGGACAGGGTAGCCTACGAGCAGTACTTC. Its protein is CASSLVASWDRVAYEQYF.